This entry features one T cell receptor (beta chain) sequence. Its specificity is unknown. Germline CDR1 reads LNHDA; CDR2 reads SQIVND (reference sequence). Losses at the gene ends were 6 bases for V and 0 bases for J; bases not matched to a gene: 7. The CDR3 spans 17 residues. The sample originates from a study of Ad26.COV2.S vaccination and SARS-CoV-2 variants. About the research overall: Ad26.COV2.S shots went into the muscle once or twice, 56 days apart.

Treatment specified: roughly 20 received Ad26.COV2.S at low or high dose, single or two shots; 5 received placebo; per-sample allocation not given. Specimen acquisition occurred on day 63 following the initial vaccine or placebo injection. Study-wide results and limits: Overall T cell responses may have been underestimated by the analyses of TCR breadth and depth.

Only in-frame clones appear in the TCRdb table, and some are missing; sequencing was by immunoSEQ multiplex PCR. The data hold 400,000 to 450,000 clones, with less than 95% observed a single time. The sequenced sample was peripheral blood, obtained in a trial of Ad26.COV2.S vaccine versus placebo. The chain couples TRBV19 to TRBJ2-6; 8 nucleotides align to TRBD1. This receptor was taken from a person between 18 and 65 years old who received the Ad26.COV2.S COVID-19 vaccine or a placebo. The CDR3, as DNA: TGTGCCAGTAGGAACAGGGGGTATGACTCTGGGGCCAACGTCCTGACTTTC. This gives the protein CASRNRGYDSGANVLTF.